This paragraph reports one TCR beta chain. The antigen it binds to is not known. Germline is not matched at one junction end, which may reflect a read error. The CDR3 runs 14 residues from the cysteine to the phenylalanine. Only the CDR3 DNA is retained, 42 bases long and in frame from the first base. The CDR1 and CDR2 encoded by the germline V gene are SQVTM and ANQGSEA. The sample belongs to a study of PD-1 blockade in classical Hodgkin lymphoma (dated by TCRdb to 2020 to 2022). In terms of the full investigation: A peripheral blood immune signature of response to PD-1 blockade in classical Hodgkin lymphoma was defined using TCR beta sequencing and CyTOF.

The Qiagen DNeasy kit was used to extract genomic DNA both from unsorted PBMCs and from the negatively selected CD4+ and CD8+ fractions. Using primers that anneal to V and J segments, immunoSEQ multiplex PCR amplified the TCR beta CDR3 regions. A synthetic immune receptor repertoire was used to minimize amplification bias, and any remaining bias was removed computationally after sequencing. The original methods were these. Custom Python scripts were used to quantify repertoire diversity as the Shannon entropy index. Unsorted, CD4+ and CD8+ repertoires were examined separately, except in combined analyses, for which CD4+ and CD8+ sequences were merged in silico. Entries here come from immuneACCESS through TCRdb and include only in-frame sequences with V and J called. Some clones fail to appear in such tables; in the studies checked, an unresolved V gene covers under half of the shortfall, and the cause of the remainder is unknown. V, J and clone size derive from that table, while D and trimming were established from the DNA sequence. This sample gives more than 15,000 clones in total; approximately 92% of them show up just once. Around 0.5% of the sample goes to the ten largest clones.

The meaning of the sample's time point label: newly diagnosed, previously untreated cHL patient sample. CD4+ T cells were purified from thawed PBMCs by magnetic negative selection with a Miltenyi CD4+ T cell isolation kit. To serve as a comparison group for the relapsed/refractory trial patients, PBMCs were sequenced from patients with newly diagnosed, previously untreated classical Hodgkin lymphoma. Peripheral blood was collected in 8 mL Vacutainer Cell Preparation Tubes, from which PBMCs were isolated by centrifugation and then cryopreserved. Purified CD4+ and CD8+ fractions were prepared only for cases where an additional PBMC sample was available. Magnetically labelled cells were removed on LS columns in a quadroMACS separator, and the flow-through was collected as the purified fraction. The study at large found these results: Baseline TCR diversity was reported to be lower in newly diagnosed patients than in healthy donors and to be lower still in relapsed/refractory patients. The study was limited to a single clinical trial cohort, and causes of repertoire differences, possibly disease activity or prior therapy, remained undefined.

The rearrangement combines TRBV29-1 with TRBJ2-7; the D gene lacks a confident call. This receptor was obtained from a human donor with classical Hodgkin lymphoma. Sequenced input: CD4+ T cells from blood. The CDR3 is CSVKDTLASYEQYF. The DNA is TGCAGCGTTAAAGACACCCTGGCCTCCTACGAGCAGTACTTC.